This T cell receptor beta chain emerged from a study of control samples from healthy donors and cancer patients. Losses at the gene ends were 6 bases for V and 8 bases for J; bases not matched to a gene: 10. The germline CDR1 and CDR2 sequences are MDHEN and SYDVKM. CDR3 length: 14 residues. Assay: immunoSEQ multiplex PCR; the TCRdb copy retains only in-frame clones and omits some. The data hold 400,000 to 450,000 clones, with 75% to 95% observed a single time. The sample consisted of PBMCs. The chain employs TRBV28 and TRBJ1-2; 9 bases align to TRBD1. The sequence was collected from a man aged 40-49 years with head and neck cancer. As DNA, the CDR3 is TGTGCCAGCAGGAACAGGGGGCGGTTAGAAGGCTACACCTTC. Encoded protein: CASRNRGRLEGYTF.